These T cell receptor beta chains were read from a single sample in a study of cytomegalovirus exposure and HLA in healthy donors. Assay used: immunoSEQ multiplex PCR; TCRdb lists only in-frame clones, some missing. In the table there are approximately 220,000 clones, more than 75% of which are singletons. The sequencing sample was made of PBMCs. These receptors originate from a man between 18 and 35 years old in good health and CMV-seronegative. Each CDR3 is given with its conserved first and last residue. A D gene is named only where the DNA matches it firmly. Size tells how often a clone was seen (once, few, many) or the class of an expanded clone, and some rows leave it out.

d_call j_call v_call clone_size cdr3_nt cdr3_aa
NA TRBJ2-7 TRBV27 NA TGTGCCAGCAGTCCCCGGGGGAGGTACGAGCAGTACTTC CASSPRGRYEQYF
NA TRBJ2-7 TRBV5-5 NA TGTGCCAGCAGCTTTCTTCCAGATCCTGGCGAGCAGTACTTC CASSFLPDPGEQYF
NA TRBJ2-2 TRBV5-1 NA TGCGCCAGCAGCTTTCTACTACCTAACACCGGGGAGCTGTTTTTT CASSFLLPNTGELFF
TRBD1 TRBJ2-1 TRBV15 NA TGTGCCACCAGCAGAGCTAGGACAGGGGTGCGTCATGAGCAGTTCTTC CATSRARTGVRHEQFF
TRBD1 TRBJ1-1 TRBV6-5 NA TGTGCCAGCAGTTTCAGGGGGCGCTTTACCACTGAAGCTTTCTTT CASSFRGRFTTEAFF
NA TRBJ2-2 TRBV28 NA TGTGCCAGCAGTTTACTGGGGGGACAGCTGTTTTTT CASSLLGGQLFF
TRBD2 TRBJ2-7 TRBV7-8 NA TGTGCCAGCAGCTTAAGAGGACTAGACTACGAGCAGTACTTC CASSLRGLDYEQYF
NA TRBJ2-1 TRBV5-6 NA TGTGCCAGCAGCTCCTTCGGGGAAAAATACAATGAGCAGTTCTTC CASSSFGEKYNEQFF
TRBD1 TRBJ2-7 TRBV7-2 NA TGTGCCAGCAGTTCCAACGGGTGGGGGACAGCCTCCTACGAGCAGTACTTC CASSSNGWGTASYEQYF
TRBD2 TRBJ2-5 TRBV2 NA TGTGCCAGCAGTGGGGGACTAGCAGTAAGAGTCCCTCAAGAGACCCAGTACTTC CASSGGLAVRVPQETQYF
NA TRBJ2-5 TRBV5-1 NA TGCGCCAGCCGAAGACAGCAAGAGACCCAGTACTTC CASRRQQETQYF
NA TRBJ2-3 TRBV2 NA TGTGCCAGCAGTGAAGGCGGCAGATTAGTGGCAGATACGCAGTATTTT CASSEGGRLVADTQYF
NA TRBJ2-1 TRBV10-3 once TGTGCCGCGAACCGGGACTTAAACAATGAGCAGTTCTTC CAANRDLNNEQFF
TRBD1 TRBJ2-7 TRBV18 once TGTGCCAGCTCGCAAGCCGGGACAGGCCCCTACGAGCAGTACTTC CASSQAGTGPYEQYF
TRBD1 TRBJ2-7 TRBV14 NA TGTGCCAGCAGCCAAGAGGGGACAGCCTACGAGCAGTACTTC CASSQEGTAYEQYF
TRBD2 TRBJ2-7 TRBV4-3 NA TGCGCCAGCAGCCTAAATCCCCGGGGGGGCTCCTACGAGCAGTACTTC CASSLNPRGGSYEQYF
TRBD1 TRBJ1-5 TRBV18 NA TGTGCCAGCTCCGGGGGACAGCCTTATCAGCCCCAGCATTTT CASSGGQPYQPQHF
TRBD2 TRBJ2-1 TRBV4-3 NA TGCGCCAGCAGCCAAGACCGGGTCAGGGCTATTCTAGCGGGAGCCAACAATGAGCAGTTCTTC CASSQDRVRAILAGANNEQFF
NA TRBJ1-3 TRBV28 once TGTGCCAGCAGGACTGGGAGTGGAAACACCATATATTTT CASRTGSGNTIYF
TRBD2 TRBJ2-2 TRBV7-2 NA TGTGCCAGCAGCCCAGGGATCGGGAGGAGCGGGGAGCTGTTTTTT CASSPGIGRSGELFF
NA TRBJ1-2 TRBV18 NA TGTGCCAGCTCACCCGAGACTAACTATGGCTACACCTTC CASSPETNYGYTF
TRBD1 TRBJ1-4 TRBV18 NA TGTGCCAGCTCACCAGACGTCTGGACAGGGGGCAGGGAAAAACTGTTTTTT CASSPDVWTGGREKLFF
TRBD2 TRBJ2-7 TRBV5-1 NA TGCGCCAGCAGCCCCTACAAATTTAGCGGGAGCGCCTACGAGCAGTACTTC CASSPYKFSGSAYEQYF
NA TRBJ2-7 TRBV5-1 NA TGCGCCAGCAGCTACGCCCCGGAGTACGAGCAGTACTTC CASSYAPEYEQYF
NA TRBJ1-6 TRBV5-4 NA TGTGCCAGCAGCTTGGTCAGGGATTCACCCCTCCACTTT CASSLVRDSPLHF
TRBD1 TRBJ2-7 TRBV2 NA TGTGCCAGCAGCAGGCAGGGGGCCGAGCAGTACTTC CASSRQGAEQYF
TRBD2 TRBJ2-1 TRBV4-3 NA TGCGCCAGCAGCCACACTAGCGGCAATGAGCAGTTCTTC CASSHTSGNEQFF
NA TRBJ1-1 TRBV5-1 NA TGCGCCAGCAGACCTGACCCCAGGGACACTGAAGCTTTCTTT CASRPDPRDTEAFF
NA TRBJ2-1 TRBV9 NA TGTGCCAGCAGCACCACGCGGGGGCATGAGCAGTTCTTC CASSTTRGHEQFF
NA TRBJ1-2 TRBV27 NA TGTGCCAGCTCAACACGACAGCAGCTTAACTATGGCTACACCTTC CASSTRQQLNYGYTF
TRBD2 TRBJ2-1 TRBV5-1 few TGCGCCAGCAGCTTGCCCCTAGCGGGAGGGCCAGGCAATGAGCAGTTCTTC CASSLPLAGGPGNEQFF
TRBD1 TRBJ2-7 TRBV2 NA TGTGCCATTCCGGGACAGGCGTCCTACGAGCAGTACTTC CAIPGQASYEQYF
NA TRBJ1-2 TRBV18 NA TGTGCCAGCTCACCCGATCCAGGAGGGGACTATGGCTACACCTTC CASSPDPGGDYGYTF
NA TRBJ2-3 TRBV10-3 NA TGTGCCATCAGTGAGTTTAAGGGACAAGGGATCACAGATACGCAGTATTTT CAISEFKGQGITDTQYF
TRBD1 TRBJ2-7 TRBV2 once TGTGCCAGCAGTGTCCCGGGACAGCTGACCTACGAGCAGTACTTC CASSVPGQLTYEQYF
NA TRBJ2-3 TRBV2 NA TGTGCCAGCAGTGTGAAGCAGGGCACAGATACGCAGTATTTT CASSVKQGTDTQYF
NA TRBJ1-3 TRBV6-1 NA TGTGCCAGCAGGGATACAGGGTCCGGAAACACCATATATTTT CASRDTGSGNTIYF
NA TRBJ2-5 TRBV7-6 NA TGTGCCAGCAGCTCCGTCCCACAGGGTTTAGTGGAGACCCAGTACTTC CASSSVPQGLVETQYF
NA TRBJ2-7 TRBV6-1 NA TGTGCCAGCAGGGCGTTTGGGGGGAACTACGAGCAGTACTTC CASRAFGGNYEQYF
NA TRBJ1-2 TRBV21-1 NA TGTGCCAAGACAGGGGCTTCCTATGGCTACACCTTC CAKTGASYGYTF
NA TRBJ2-5 TRBV7-9 NA TGTGCCAGCAGCTTACGGGGGGCTGGGCTTGAGACCCAGTACTTC CASSLRGAGLETQYF
TRBD1 TRBJ1-6 TRBV23-1 NA TGCGCCAGGGACCCAGGGGGCGAGGATAATTCACCCCTCCACTTT CARDPGGEDNSPLHF
NA TRBJ2-5 TRBV9 NA TGTGCCAGCAGCCCCGGAGGGACCCAGTACTTC CASSPGGTQYF
NA TRBJ2-3 TRBV5-1 NA TGCGCCAGCAGCTTCGGACAGTCTGACACAGATACGCAGTATTTT CASSFGQSDTDTQYF
NA TRBJ2-2 TRBV10-3 NA TGTGCCATCAGTGACCAGCGGGTCTCCGCGAACACCGGGGAGCTGTTTTTT CAISDQRVSANTGELFF
NA TRBJ2-5 TRBV2 once TGTGCCAGCGGGTGGGGGCCTTGGGAGACCCAGTACTTC CASGWGPWETQYF